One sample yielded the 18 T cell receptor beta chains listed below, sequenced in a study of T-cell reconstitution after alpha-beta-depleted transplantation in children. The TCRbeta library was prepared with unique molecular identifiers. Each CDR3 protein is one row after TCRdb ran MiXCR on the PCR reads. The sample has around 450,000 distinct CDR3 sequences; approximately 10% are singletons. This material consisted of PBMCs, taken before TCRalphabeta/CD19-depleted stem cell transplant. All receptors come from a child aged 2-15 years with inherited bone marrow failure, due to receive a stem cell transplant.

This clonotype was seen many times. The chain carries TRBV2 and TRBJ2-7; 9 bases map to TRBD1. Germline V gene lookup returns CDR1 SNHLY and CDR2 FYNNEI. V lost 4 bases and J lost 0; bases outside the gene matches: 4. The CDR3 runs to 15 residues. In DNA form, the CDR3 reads TGTGCCAGCAGTGGACAGGGGGAGAACTCCTACGAGCAGTACTTC. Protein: CASSGQGENSYEQYF.

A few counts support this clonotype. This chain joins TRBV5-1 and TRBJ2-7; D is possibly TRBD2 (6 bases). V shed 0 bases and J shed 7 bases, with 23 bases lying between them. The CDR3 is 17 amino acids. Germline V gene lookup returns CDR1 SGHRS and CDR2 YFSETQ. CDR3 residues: CASSLEVSSSEIGEQYF. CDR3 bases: TGCGCCAGCAGCTTGGAGGTTTCGTCTAGCGAGATAGGAGAGCAGTACTTC.

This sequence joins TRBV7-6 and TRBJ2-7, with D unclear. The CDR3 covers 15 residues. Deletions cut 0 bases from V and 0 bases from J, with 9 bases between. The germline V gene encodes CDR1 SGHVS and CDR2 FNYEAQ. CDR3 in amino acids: CASSLAIGPSYEQYF. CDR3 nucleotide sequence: TGTGCCAGCAGCTTAGCAATCGGGCCCTCCTACGAGCAGTACTTC. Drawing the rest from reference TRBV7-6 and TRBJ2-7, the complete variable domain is GAGVSQSPRYKVTKRGQDVALRCDPISGHVSLYWYRQALGQGPEFLTYFNYEAQQDKSGLPNDRFSAERPEGSISTLTIQRTEQRDSAMYRCASSLAIGPSYEQYFGPGTRLTVT.

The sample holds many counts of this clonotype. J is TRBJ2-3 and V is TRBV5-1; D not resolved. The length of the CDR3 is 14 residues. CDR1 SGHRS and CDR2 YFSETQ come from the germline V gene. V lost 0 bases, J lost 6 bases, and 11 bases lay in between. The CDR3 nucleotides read TGCGCCAGCAGCTTGGTCGGTCCCGGGGATACGCAGTATTTT. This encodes CASSLVGPGDTQYF. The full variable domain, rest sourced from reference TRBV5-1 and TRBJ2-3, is KAGVTQTPRYLIKTRGQQVTLSCSPISGHRSVSWYQQTPGQGLQFLFEYFSETQRNKGNFPGRFSGRQFSNSRSEMNVSTLELGDSALYLCASSLVGPGDTQYFGPGTRLTVL.

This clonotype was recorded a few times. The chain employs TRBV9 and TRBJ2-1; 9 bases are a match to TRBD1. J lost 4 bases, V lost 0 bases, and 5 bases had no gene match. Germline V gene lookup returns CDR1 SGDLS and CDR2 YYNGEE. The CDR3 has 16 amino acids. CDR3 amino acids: CASSVGGTGQYNEQFF. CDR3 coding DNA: TGTGCCAGCAGCGTAGGTGGGACAGGGCAATACAATGAGCAGTTCTTC.

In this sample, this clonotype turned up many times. The CDR3: CSVEDIPEAFF. CDR3 bases: TGCAGCGTTGAAGACATTCCTGAAGCTTTCTTT. This chain links TRBV29-1 with TRBJ1-1; D not resolved. Germline lookup yields CDR1 SQVTM and CDR2 ANQGSEA. The CDR3 is 11 residues long. Trimming took 0 bases from V and 6 from J, leaving 5 bases between them. The full variable domain, in which reference TRBV29-1 and TRBJ1-1 provide the parts outside the CDR3, is SAVISQKPSRDICQRGTSLTIQCQVDSQVTMMFWYRQQPGQSLTLIATANQGSEATYESGFVIDKFPISRPNLTFSTLTVSNMSPEDSSIYLCSVEDIPEAFFGQGTRLTVV.

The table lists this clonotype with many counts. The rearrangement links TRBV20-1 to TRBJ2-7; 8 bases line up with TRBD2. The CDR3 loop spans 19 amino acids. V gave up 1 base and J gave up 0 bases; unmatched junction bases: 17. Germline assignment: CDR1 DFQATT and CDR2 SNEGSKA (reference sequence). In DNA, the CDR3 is TGCAGTGCTAGAGTGTTCCCCCCAGCGGGAGAGCTTTTCTCCTACGAGCAGTACTTC. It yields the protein CSARVFPPAGELFSYEQYF.

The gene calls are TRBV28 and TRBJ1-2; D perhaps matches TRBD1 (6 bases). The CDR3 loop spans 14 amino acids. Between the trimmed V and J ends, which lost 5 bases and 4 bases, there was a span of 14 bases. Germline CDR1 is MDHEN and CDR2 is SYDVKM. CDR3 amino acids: CASSLPGHPYGYTF. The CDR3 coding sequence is TGTGCCAGCAGTCTACCGGGACACCCCTATGGCTACACCTTC.

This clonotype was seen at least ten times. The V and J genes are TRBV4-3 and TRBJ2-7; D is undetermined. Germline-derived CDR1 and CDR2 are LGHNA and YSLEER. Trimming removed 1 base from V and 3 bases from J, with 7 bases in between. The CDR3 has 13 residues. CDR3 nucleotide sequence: TGCGCCAGCAGCCAAGGGTTCGGCTACGAGCAGTACTTC. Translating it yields CASSQGFGYEQYF.

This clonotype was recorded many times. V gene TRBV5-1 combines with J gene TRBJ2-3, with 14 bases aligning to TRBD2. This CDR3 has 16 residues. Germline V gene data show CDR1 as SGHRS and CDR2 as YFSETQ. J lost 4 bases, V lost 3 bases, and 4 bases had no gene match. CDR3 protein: CASSSGLAGGPDTQYF. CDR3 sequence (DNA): TGCGCCAGCAGCTCCGGACTAGCGGGAGGCCCAGATACGCAGTATTTT.

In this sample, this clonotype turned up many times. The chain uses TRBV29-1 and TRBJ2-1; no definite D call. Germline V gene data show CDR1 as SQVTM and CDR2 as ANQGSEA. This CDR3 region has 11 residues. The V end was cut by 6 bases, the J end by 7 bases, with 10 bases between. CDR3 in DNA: TGCAGCGTAACCTCCATTAATGAGCAGTTCTTC. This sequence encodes CSVTSINEQFF.

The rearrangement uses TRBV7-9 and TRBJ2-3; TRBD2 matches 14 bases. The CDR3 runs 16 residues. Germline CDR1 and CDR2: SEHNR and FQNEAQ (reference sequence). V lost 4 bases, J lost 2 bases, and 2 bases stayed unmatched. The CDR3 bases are TGTGCCAGCAGCTCGACTAGCGGGAGGGCCACAGATACGCAGTATTTT. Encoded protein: CASSSTSGRATDTQYF.

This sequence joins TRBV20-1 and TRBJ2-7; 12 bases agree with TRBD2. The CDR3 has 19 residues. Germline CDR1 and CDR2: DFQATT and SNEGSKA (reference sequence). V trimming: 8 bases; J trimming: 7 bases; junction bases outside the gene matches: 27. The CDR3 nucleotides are TGCAGTTCCAAACCCACCCCGACTAGCGGGAGACCCCTCGTGGAGGAGCAGTACTTC. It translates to CSSKPTPTSGRPLVEEQYF.

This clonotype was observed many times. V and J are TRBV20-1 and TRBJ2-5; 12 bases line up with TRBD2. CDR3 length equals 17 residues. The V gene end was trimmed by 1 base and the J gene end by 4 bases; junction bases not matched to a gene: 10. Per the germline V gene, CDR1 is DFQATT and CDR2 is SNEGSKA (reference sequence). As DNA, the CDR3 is TGCAGTGCTAGAGCTCCACTAGCGGGAGGATCGGGAGAGACCCAGTACTTC. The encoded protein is CSARAPLAGGSGETQYF.

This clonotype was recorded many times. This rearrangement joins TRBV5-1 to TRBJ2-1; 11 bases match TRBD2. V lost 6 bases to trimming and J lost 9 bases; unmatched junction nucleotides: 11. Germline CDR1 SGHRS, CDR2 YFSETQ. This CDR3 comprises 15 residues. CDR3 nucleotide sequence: TGCGCCAGCAACTTACTAGCGGGAGTCGGTGGTGAGCAGTTCTTC. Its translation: CASNLLAGVGGEQFF.

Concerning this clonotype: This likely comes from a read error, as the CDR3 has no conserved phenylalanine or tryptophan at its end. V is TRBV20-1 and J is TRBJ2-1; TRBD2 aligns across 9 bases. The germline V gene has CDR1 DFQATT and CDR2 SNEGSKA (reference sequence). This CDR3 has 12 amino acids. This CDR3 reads CGVAGDYNEQFS. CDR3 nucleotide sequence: TGCGGGGTAGCGGGAGACTACAATGAGCAGTTCTCC.

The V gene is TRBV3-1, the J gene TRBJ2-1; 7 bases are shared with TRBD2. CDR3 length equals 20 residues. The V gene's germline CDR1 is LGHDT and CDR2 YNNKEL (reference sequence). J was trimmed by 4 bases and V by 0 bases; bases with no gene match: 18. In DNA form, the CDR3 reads TGTGCCAGCAGCCAAGATATTCGCCTGAGTCCTAGCGGAAGATACAATGAGCAGTTCTTC. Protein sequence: CASSQDIRLSPSGRYNEQFF.

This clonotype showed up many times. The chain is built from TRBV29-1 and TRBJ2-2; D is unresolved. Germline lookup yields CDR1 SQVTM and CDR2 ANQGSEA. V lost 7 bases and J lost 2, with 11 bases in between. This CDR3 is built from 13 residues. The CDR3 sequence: CSGGYTNTGELFF. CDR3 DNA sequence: TGCAGCGGAGGTTACACCAACACCGGGGAGCTGTTTTTT.